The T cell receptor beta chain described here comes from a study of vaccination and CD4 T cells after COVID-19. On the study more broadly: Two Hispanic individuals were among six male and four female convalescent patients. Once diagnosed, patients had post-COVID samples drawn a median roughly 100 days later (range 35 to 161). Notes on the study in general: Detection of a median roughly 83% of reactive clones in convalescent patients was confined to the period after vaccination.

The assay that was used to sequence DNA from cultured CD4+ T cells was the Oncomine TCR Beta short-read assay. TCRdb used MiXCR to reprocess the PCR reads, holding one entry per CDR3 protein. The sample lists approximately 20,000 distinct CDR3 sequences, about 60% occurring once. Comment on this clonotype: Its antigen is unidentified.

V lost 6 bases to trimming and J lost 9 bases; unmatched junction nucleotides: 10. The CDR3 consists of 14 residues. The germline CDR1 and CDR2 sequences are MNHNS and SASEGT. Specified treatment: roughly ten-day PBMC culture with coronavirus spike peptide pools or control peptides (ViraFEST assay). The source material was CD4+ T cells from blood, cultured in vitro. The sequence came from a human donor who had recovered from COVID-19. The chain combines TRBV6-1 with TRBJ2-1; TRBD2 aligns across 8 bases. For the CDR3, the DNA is TGTGCCAGCAGCCTTGGACTAGCCGGGGGTGAGCAGTTCTTC. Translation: CASSLGLAGGEQFF.